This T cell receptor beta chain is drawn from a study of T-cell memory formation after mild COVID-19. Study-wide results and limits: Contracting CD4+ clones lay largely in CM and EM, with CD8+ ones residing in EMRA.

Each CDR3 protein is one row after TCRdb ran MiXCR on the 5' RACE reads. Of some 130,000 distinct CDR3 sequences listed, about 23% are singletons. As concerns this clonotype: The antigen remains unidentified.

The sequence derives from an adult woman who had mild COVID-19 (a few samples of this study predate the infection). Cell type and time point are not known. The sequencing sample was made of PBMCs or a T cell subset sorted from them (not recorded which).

The chain's CDR3 is CSVPHPLNTEAFF. The CDR3 nucleotides read TGCAGCGTTCCCCATCCCTTGAACACTGAAGCTTTCTTT. The chain uses TRBV29-1 and TRBJ1-1; unclear D gene. V gave up 5 bases and J gave up 0 bases, with 10 bases separating them. CDR3 length: 13 residues. Germline assignment: CDR1 SQVTM and CDR2 ANQGSEA.